This T cell receptor beta chain was captured in a study of graft-versus-host responses after intestinal transplantation. Study summary: Once they had received anti-thymocyte globulin induction, all recipients took tacrolimus and steroids for about three years.

Findings and limits, study-wide: Those patients showing graft-donor T cell macrochimerism displayed high graft-versus-host to host-versus-graft clonal ratios in allografts. Association was observed between peak circulating GvH clone levels and early post-transplant HvG declines.

The CDR3 spans 13 residues. The germline CDR1 and CDR2 sequences are LNHDA and SQIVND (reference sequence). With 2 bases removed from V and 5 bases from J, the gap between germline ends came to 7 bases. A remark on this clone: Its antigen is undetermined.

The protocol was immunoSEQ multiplex PCR, while the TCRdb copy is restricted to in-frame clones and leaves out a portion. The sample shows over 85,000 clones, about 93% of them seen only once. The V gene is TRBV19, the J gene TRBJ2-1; possible D gene TRBD1, 6 bases. This sequence originates from a human donor who received an intestinal transplant. This material consisted of unstimulated CD8+ T cells sorted from spleen or lymph node cells, taken before intestinal transplant. CDR3 protein: CASSIWTDNEQFF. CDR3 bases: TGTGCCAGTAGTATATGGACAGACAATGAGCAGTTCTTC.